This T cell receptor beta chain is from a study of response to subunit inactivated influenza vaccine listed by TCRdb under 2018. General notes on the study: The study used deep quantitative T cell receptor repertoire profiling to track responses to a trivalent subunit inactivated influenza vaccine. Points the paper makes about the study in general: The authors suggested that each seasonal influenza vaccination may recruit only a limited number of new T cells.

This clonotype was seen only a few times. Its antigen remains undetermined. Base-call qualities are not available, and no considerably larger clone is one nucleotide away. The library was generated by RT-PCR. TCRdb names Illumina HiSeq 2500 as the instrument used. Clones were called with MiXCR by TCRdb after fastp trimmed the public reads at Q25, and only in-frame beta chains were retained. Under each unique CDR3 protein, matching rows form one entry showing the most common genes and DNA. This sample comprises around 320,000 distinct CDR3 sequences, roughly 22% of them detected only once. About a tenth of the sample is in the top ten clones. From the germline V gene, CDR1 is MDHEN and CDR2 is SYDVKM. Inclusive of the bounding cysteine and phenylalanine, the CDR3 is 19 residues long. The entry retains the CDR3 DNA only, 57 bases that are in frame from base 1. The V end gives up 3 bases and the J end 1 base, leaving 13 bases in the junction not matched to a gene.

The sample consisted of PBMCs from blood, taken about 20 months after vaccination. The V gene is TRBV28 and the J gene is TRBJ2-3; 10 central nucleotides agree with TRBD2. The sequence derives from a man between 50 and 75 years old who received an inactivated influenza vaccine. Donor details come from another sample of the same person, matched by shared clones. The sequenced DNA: TGTGCCAGCAGTTTTGGTATGGGTTTGCTAGCGGGAGGCACAGATACGCAGTATTTT. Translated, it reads CASSFGMGLLAGGTDTQYF.